One sample yielded the 9 T cell receptor beta chains listed below, sequenced in a study of blood T cell repertoires in COVID-19. Clones were read by immunoSEQ multiplex PCR, and TCRdb kept only the in-frame ones, dropping some. The repertoire holds fewer than 95,000 clones, with about nine tenths as singletons. The sample taken for sequencing was peripheral blood. The receptors here all came from a man aged 55 to 69 with acute or convalescent COVID-19.

This chain joins TRBV29-1 and TRBJ2-3, with 10 positions matching TRBD1. The V gene end was trimmed by 6 bases and the J gene end by 4 bases; junction bases not matched to a gene: 10. CDR1 and CDR2 from the germline V gene are SQVTM and ANQGSEA. There are 15 residues in the CDR3. The CDR3 here is CSVEGTGVGADTQYF. Here the CDR3 DNA reads TGCAGCGTCGAGGGGACAGGGGTTGGGGCAGATACGCAGTATTTT.

DNA for the CDR3: TGTGCCAGCAGTTTATCGACAGGGAGAAGTTCACCCCTCCACTTT. Its protein is CASSLSTGRSSPLHF. The chain joins TRBV27 to TRBJ1-6; 7 bases are shared with TRBD1. Germline V lookup: CDR1 MNHEY, CDR2 SMNVEV (reference sequence). Trimming at V came to 0 bases and at J to 9 bases, leaving 5 bases not matched to a gene. This CDR3 comprises 15 residues.

The chain links TRBV29-1 to TRBJ1-1; tentative D call: TRBD1 (6 bases). This CDR3 spans 15 amino acids. Germline V CDR1 and CDR2: SQVTM, ANQGSEA. Trimming pared 4 bases from V and 4 bases from J, leaving 19 bases between. CDR3 region: CSVAPRQGLGTEAFF. CDR3 in DNA: TGCAGCGTTGCCCCCCGTCAGGGGCTGGGCACTGAAGCTTTCTTT.

The chain joins TRBV2 to TRBJ1-2; maybe TRBD1 (5 bases). Germline V gene lookup returns CDR1 SNHLY and CDR2 FYNNEI. The CDR3 extends over 13 amino acids. V was cut by 8 bases and J by 1 base, with 11 bases left in between. The CDR3 reads CASFGGVNYGYTF. DNA of the CDR3: TGTGCCAGCTTCGGAGGGGTTAACTATGGCTACACCTTC.

The rearrangement uses TRBV18 and TRBJ1-2; the match to TRBD1 covers 9 bases. CDR1 and CDR2 (germline): KGHSH, LQKENI. The J segment lost 4 bases and the V segment lost 3 bases, leaving 6 bases of the junction unmatched. The CDR3 extends over 15 amino acids. This CDR3 is CASSPPGQGIYGYTF. The CDR3 coding sequence is TGTGCCAGCTCACCTCCGGGACAGGGAATCTATGGCTACACCTTC.

The chain recombines TRBV2 with TRBJ2-7; no clear D. CDR3 size: 12 residues. CDR1 SNHLY and CDR2 FYNNEI come from the germline V gene. V shed 7 bases and J shed 3 bases, with 10 bases lying between them. The CDR3: CASKSEIYEQYF. CDR3 coding DNA: TGTGCCAGCAAAAGCGAGATCTACGAGCAGTACTTC.

The chain is built from TRBV3-1 (or the pseudogene TRBV3-2) and TRBJ2-7; possible D gene TRBD1, 5 bases. The V end lost 1 base, the J end lost 3 bases, and 13 bases lay between the germline ends. The CDR3 extends over 15 amino acids. The germline gives CDR1 LGHDT, CDR2 YNNKEL (reference sequence). The CDR3: CASSQGQPTLYEQYF. Here the CDR3 DNA reads TGTGCCAGCAGCCAAGGACAGCCTACACTCTACGAGCAGTACTTC.

The genes are TRBV27 and TRBJ2-1, with D tentatively TRBD2 (6 bases). Germline V gives CDR1 MNHEY, CDR2 SMNVEV (reference sequence). Trimming left V 8 bases short and J 0 bases short, with 29 bases between. The CDR3 length is 20 residues. In nucleotides, the CDR3 is TGTGCCAGCCAATCGTACGTGTCTTCGCGGGACCCAAGCTCCTACAATGAGCAGTTCTTC. Translated: CASQSYVSSRDPSSYNEQFF.

This chain joins TRBV14 and TRBJ1-6; tentative D call: TRBD1 (5 bases). The ends were cut back, 1 base at V and 5 bases at J, with 9 bases in the middle. Germline V gene lookup returns CDR1 SGHDN and CDR2 FVKESK. This CDR3 contains 15 residues. CDR3 sequence (DNA): TGTGCCAGCAGCCAAGCCCTAGGGGATAATTCACCCCTCCACTTT. This codes for CASSQALGDNSPLHF.